This TCR beta chain was retrieved from a study of T cell changes during pregnancy in multiple sclerosis. There are 15 residues in the CDR3. After removal of 2 bases from V and 4 bases from J, the junction contained 8 bases not matched to a gene. From germline, CDR1 is SGHRS and CDR2 YFSETQ. The method was immunoSEQ multiplex PCR; TCRdb's version includes in-frame clones alone and lacks a portion of them. This table holds approximately 44,000 clones, 75% to 95% found once. The receptor was derived from a female donor in good health, enrolled as a control in a pregnancy study. V gene TRBV5-1 combines with J gene TRBJ2-7, with 8 positions matching TRBD2. Sample: CD4+ T cells from peripheral blood mononuclear cells, taken in the second trimester of pregnancy. The CDR3 DNA reads as TGCGCCAGCAGCTTAAGCACAACGGGGGGGTACGAGCAGTACTTC. As protein: CASSLSTTGGYEQYF.